One sample yielded the 10 T cell receptor beta chains listed below, sequenced in a study of response to subunit inactivated influenza vaccine. Each CDR3 protein gets one entry after TCRdb re-called the RT-PCR reads with MiXCR. The table lists hundreds of thousands of distinct CDR3 sequences, about 10% of them singletons. The sample in question was PBMCs from blood, obtained roughly 6 weeks after vaccination. The source is a man aged 45-60 years who received an inactivated influenza vaccine.

This clonotype has a count of ten or more. The rearrangement uses TRBV15 and TRBJ2-1; 13 positions agree with TRBD2. Trimming at V came to 0 bases and at J to 14 bases, leaving 4 bases not matched to a gene. This CDR3 is built from 14 residues. Germline V gives CDR1 LNHNV, CDR2 YYDKDF (reference sequence). As DNA, the CDR3 is TGTGCCACCAGCAGAGAAGTTACTAGCGGGGGGGAGTTCTTC. Residues: CATSREVTSGGEFF.

This clonotype was seen only a few times. The genes are TRBV9 and TRBJ2-2; a possible D gene is TRBD2 (6 bases). The ends were cut back, 0 bases at V and 6 bases at J, with 9 bases in the middle. The germline V gene has CDR1 SGDLS and CDR2 YYNGEE. The CDR3 has 14 amino acids. The CDR3 protein is CASSVEPGAGELFF. CDR3 nucleotides: TGTGCCAGCAGCGTAGAGCCGGGGGCCGGGGAGCTGTTTTTT.

This clonotype was seen a handful of times. The chain employs TRBV5-1 and TRBJ2-7; D is perhaps TRBD1 (6 bases). V lost 4 bases to trimming and J lost 2 bases, with 16 bases between them. CDR3 length equals 15 residues. The germline CDR1 and CDR2 sequences are SGHRS and YFSETQ. CDR3 sequence (DNA): TGCGCCAGCAGCCTCGGCCTGACAGGCACCTACGAGCAGTACTTC. Translated: CASSLGLTGTYEQYF.

This clonotype has more than one count but fewer than ten. Relative to the germline gene, one junction end is altered; a read error may explain this. This sequence joins TRBV6-2 or TRBV6-3 and TRBJ2-1; 13 positions agree with TRBD2. Germline V gene sequence: CDR1 MNHEY, CDR2 SVGEGT. The CDR3 has 17 residues. CDR3 loop: CASSVGLAGIRGNEQLF. The DNA for the CDR3 is TGTGCCAGCAGTGTGGGACTAGCGGGAATTAGAGGCAATGAGCAGCTCTTC.

At least ten counts were recorded for this clonotype. The rearrangement uses TRBV7-2 and TRBJ2-1; D is undetermined. The CDR3 sequence is 14 residues long. The V end lost 5 bases, the J end lost 8 bases, and 16 bases lay between the germline ends. Per the germline V gene, CDR1 is SGHTA and CDR2 is FQGNSA. The CDR3 nucleotides are TGTGCCAGCAGCCCCCAAGCCTACGGCGATGAGCAGTTCTTC. As protein: CASSPQAYGDEQFF.

This clonotype was recorded once. A much larger clone differs from this one at a single base, so this may be a read error. V is TRBV29-1 and J is TRBJ2-1; 8 nucleotides agree with TRBD2. V lost 7 bases and J lost 9; bases outside the gene matches: 14. The CDR3 is 14 residues long. Germline CDR1 SQVTM, CDR2 ANQGSEA. In nucleotides, the CDR3 is TGCAGCGGCAGGGTCCAGAGCGGGGGTGGTGAGCAGTTCTTC. Its translation is CSGRVQSGGGEQFF.

The chain combines TRBV6-4 with TRBJ2-1; 7 nucleotides align to TRBD1. J gave up 6 bases and V 4 bases, and 9 bases lay outside the gene matches. CDR3 length equals 15 residues. CDR1 MRHNA and CDR2 SNTAGT come from the germline V gene. The CDR3 loop is CASSVLGTVGNEQFF. CDR3 bases: TGTGCCAGCAGTGTCCTCGGGACAGTTGGCAATGAGCAGTTCTTC.

J is TRBJ2-7 and V is TRBV7-2, with D tentatively TRBD2 (6 bases). The V gene's germline CDR1 is SGHTA and CDR2 FQGNSA. The CDR3 consists of 16 residues. Trimming removed 5 bases at V and 3 bases at J, with 20 bases between. The CDR3: CASSPLGSGAIYEQYF. Here the CDR3 DNA reads TGTGCCAGCAGCCCCCTTGGTAGCGGAGCTATCTACGAGCAGTACTTC.

This clonotype was recorded many times. V is TRBV29-1 and J is TRBJ2-5; D uncertain. CDR3 size: 12 residues. The ends were cut back, 0 bases at V and 5 bases at J, with 7 bases in the middle. Germline lookup yields CDR1 SQVTM and CDR2 ANQGSEA. CDR3 loop: CSVEEEGETQYF. In DNA form, the CDR3 reads TGCAGCGTTGAAGAAGAAGGGGAGACCCAGTACTTC.

The V gene is TRBV5-1, the J gene TRBJ1-4; a weak D match, TRBD1 (6 bases). V dropped 0 bases and J dropped 7 bases, with 10 bases sitting between them. CDR3 length equals 14 residues. In germline, CDR1 is SGHRS, CDR2 YFSETQ. The CDR3 sequence is CASSLVGGREKLFF. The CDR3 region has the DNA TGCGCCAGCAGCTTGGTTGGGGGGCGTGAAAAACTGTTTTTT.